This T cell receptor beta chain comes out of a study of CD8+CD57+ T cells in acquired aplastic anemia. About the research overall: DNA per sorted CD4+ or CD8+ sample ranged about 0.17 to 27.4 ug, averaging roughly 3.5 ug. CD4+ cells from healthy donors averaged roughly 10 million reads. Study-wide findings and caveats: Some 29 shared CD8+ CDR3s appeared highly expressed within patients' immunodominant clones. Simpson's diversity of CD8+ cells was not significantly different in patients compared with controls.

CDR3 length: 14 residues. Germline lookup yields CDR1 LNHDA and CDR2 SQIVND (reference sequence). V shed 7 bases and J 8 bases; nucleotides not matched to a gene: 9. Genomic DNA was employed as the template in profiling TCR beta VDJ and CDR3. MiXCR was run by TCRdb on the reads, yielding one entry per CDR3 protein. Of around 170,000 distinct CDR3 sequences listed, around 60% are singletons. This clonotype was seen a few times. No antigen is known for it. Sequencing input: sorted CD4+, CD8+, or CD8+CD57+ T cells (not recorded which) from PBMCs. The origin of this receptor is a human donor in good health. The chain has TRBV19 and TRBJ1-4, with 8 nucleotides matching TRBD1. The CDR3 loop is CASTEDRGGEKLFF. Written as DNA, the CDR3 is TGTGCCAGTACTGAAGACAGGGGAGGAGAAAAACTGTTTTTT.